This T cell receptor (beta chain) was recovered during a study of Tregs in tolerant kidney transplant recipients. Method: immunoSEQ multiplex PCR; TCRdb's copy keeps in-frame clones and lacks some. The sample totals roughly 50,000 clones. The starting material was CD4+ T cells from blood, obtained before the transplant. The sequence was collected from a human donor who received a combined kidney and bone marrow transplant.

Partial CDR3 DNA: TGTGCCAGCAGCTTGGTCGGGGAAGGGGGCGGTGGC. Its translation: CASSLVGEGGGG. The whole CDR3 reads CASSLVGEGGGGYTF. This sequence joins TRBV5-6 and TRBJ1-2, with 7 bases aligning to TRBD1. Read sequence stops 3 residues before the CDR3 end, and the germline J gene provides the missing end. V was clipped by 0 bases and J by 7 bases; unmatched bases: 9. Per the germline V gene, CDR1 is SGHDT and CDR2 is YYEEEE. This CDR3 comprises 15 residues.